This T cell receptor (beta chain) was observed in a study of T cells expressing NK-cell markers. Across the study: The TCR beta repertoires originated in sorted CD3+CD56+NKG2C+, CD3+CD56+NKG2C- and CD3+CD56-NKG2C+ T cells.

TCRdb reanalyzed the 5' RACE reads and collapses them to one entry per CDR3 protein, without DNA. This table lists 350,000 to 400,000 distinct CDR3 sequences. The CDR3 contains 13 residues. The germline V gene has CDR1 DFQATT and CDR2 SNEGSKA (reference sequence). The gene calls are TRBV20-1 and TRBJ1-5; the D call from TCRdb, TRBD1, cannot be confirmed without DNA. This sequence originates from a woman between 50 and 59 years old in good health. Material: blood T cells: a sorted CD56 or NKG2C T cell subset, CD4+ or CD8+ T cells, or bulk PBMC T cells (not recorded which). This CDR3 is CSTQGLSNQPQHF.